This T cell receptor (beta chain) was identified during a study of blood T cell repertoires in COVID-19. For the study at large: COVID-19 samples, acute and convalescent, were from the United States, Italy and Spain. From T cells, B-cell-depleted T cells, or PBMCs came the material, which was cDNA or gDNA.

Authors' data handling: It was from reference gene primer amplification that nucleated cell counts were estimated. Clones were read by immunoSEQ multiplex PCR, and TCRdb kept only the in-frame ones, dropping some. V, J and clone size derive from that table, while D and trimming were established from the DNA sequence. Of around 190,000 clones in the sample, 70% to 80% were seen once. Seattle patients were enrolled during active infection and followed longitudinally. The CDR3 sequence is 14 residues long. CDR1 and CDR2 from the germline V gene are SEHNR and FQNEAQ (reference sequence). V trimming: 3 bases; J trimming: 15 bases; junction bases outside the gene matches: 14.

The sequence derives from a woman in her 40s with COVID-19, enrolled during active disease. Sequencing was performed on peripheral blood. The chain employs TRBV7-9 and TRBJ2-1; 7 nucleotides align to TRBD1. CDR3 region: CASSLQGTASNRFF. The CDR3 DNA is TGTGCCAGCAGCTTGCAAGGGACAGCTAGTAATCGGTTCTTC.